Listed below are T cell receptor beta chains from one sample, sequenced in a study of cytomegalovirus exposure and HLA in healthy donors. The data were produced by immunoSEQ multiplex PCR, yet TCRdb's version contains in-frame clones alone and is incomplete. The data show some 180,000 clones, about 9.4% seen once. Material for sequencing was PBMCs. Receptor source: a woman aged 25 to 45 in good health and CMV-seropositive. CDR3s include the opening cysteine and the closing phenylalanine or tryptophan. The order of the fields is J gene, V gene, clone size, D gene, CDR3 protein, CDR3 DNA. A D gene is named only where the DNA matches it firmly. Not all rows give a size; the values are once, few, many and, for expanded clones, a class.

TRBJ1-1 | TRBV19 | few | NA | CASSPQGAHEAFF | TGTGCCAGTAGCCCGCAGGGCGCCCATGAAGCTTTCTTT
TRBJ2-1 | TRBV4-1 | NA | TRBD2 | CASSQDVSGSANYNEQFF | TGCGCCAGCAGCCAAGATGTGAGCGGGAGTGCAAACTACAATGAGCAGTTCTTC
TRBJ1-2 | TRBV20-1 | few | TRBD1 | CSGTGEGYTF | TGCAGCGGGACAGGGGAGGGCTACACCTTC
TRBJ2-5 | TRBV2 | few | NA | CASRALAVQETQYF | TGTGCCAGCAGGGCATTAGCGGTTCAAGAGACCCAGTACTTC
TRBJ1-1 | TRBV21-1 | few | NA | CASSKPVGRQGRWYTEAFF | TGTGCCAGCAGCAAACCCGTCGGGAGGCAGGGAAGGTGGTACACTGAAGCTTTCTTT
TRBJ1-5 | TRBV2 | many | TRBD1 | CASRVQGAGVNQPQHF | TGTGCCAGCAGGGTTCAGGGGGCGGGGGTCAATCAGCCCCAGCATTTT
TRBJ1-4 | TRBV18 | NA | TRBD1 | CASSPPWGQGEKLFF | TGTGCCAGCTCACCACCGTGGGGACAGGGTGAAAAACTGTTTTTT
TRBJ2-6 | TRBV5-4 | few | NA | CASSLGSTSGANVLTF | TGTGCCAGCAGCTTGGGTTCGACTTCTGGGGCCAACGTCCTGACTTTC
TRBJ1-2 | TRBV29-1 | few | NA | CSVDGQRSDGYTF | TGCAGCGTTGATGGGCAGCGGTCCGATGGCTACACCTTC
TRBJ1-5 | TRBV4-2 | NA | TRBD1 | CASTPTPGGQAPQHF | TGTGCCAGCACCCCCACCCCAGGGGGACAAGCGCCCCAGCATTTT
TRBJ1-1 | TRBV27 | few | NA | CASSRGRLNTEAFF | TGTGCCAGCAGTAGGGGGAGACTGAACACTGAAGCTTTCTTT
TRBJ1-5 | TRBV30 | few | NA | CAWAYEGGSNQPQHF | TGTGCCTGGGCCTATGAGGGAGGCAGCAATCAGCCCCAGCATTTT
TRBJ1-2 | TRBV5-1 | few | TRBD1 | CASSRQGDGYTF | TGCGCCAGCAGTCGGCAGGGGGATGGCTACACCTTC
TRBJ2-3 | TRBV15 | NA | TRBD2 | CATSGTSGPRITSTDTQYF | TGTGCCACCAGCGGGACTAGCGGGCCCCGCATTACTAGCACAGATACGCAGTATTTT
TRBJ2-7 | TRBV27 | NA | NA | CASSLSLAHEQYF | TGTGCCAGCAGTTTATCGCTGGCTCACGAGCAGTACTTC
TRBJ2-5 | TRBV19 | few | NA | CASSISRGGGETQYF | TGTGCCAGTAGTATATCTCGGGGAGGAGGGGAGACCCAGTACTTC
TRBJ2-2 | TRBV4-1 | few | NA | CASSLHGYTGELFF | TGCGCCAGCAGCCTCCACGGGTACACCGGGGAGCTGTTTTTT
TRBJ1-2 | TRBV5-1 | NA | TRBD1 | CASTPGQGVYGYTF | TGCGCCAGCACCCCCGGACAGGGCGTCTATGGCTACACCTTC
TRBJ2-7 | TRBV6-6 | few | NA | CASSATPSSYEQYF | TGTGCCAGCAGTGCCACGCCCAGCTCCTACGAGCAGTACTTC
TRBJ2-1 | TRBV5-1 | NA | TRBD2 | CASSLGQGLAGGQNEQFF | TGCGCCAGCAGCTTGGGACAGGGTCTAGCGGGAGGGCAGAATGAGCAGTTCTTC
TRBJ2-7 | TRBV25-1 | NA | NA | CASSDLGDPLLEQYF | TGTGCCAGCAGTGACTTGGGCGACCCTCTCTTGGAGCAGTACTTC
TRBJ2-2 | TRBV5-1 | few | NA | CASSFLSATNTGELFF | TGCGCCAGCAGCTTCCTGAGTGCCACGAACACCGGGGAGCTGTTTTTT
TRBJ2-1 | TRBV7-8 | NA | NA | CASSFRGLDWNEQFF | TGTGCCAGCAGCTTTAGGGGGTTGGACTGGAATGAGCAGTTCTTC
TRBJ2-2 | TRBV20-1 | NA | NA | CSAFFGGELFF | TGCAGTGCTTTCTTCGGCGGGGAGCTGTTTTTT
TRBJ1-5 | TRBV28 | few | NA | CASSLRTADSQPQHF | TGTGCCAGCAGTTTAAGGACAGCTGATAGTCAGCCCCAGCATTTT
TRBJ2-7 | TRBV4-1 | NA | TRBD1 | CASSQRQGPTYEQYF | TGCGCCAGCAGTCAGCGACAGGGACCAACCTACGAGCAGTACTTC
TRBJ2-2 | TRBV2 | few | TRBD2 | CASSLTSGSGTGELFF | TGTGCCAGCAGTCTGACTAGCGGGAGTGGGACCGGGGAGCTGTTTTTT
TRBJ2-5 | TRBV4-1 | NA | NA | CASSQGQRPETQYF | TGCGCCAGCAGCCAAGGCCAGCGCCCAGAGACCCAGTACTTC
TRBJ1-1 | TRBV4-2 | NA | NA | CASSQAQGGAEAFF | TGTGCCAGCAGCCAAGCGCAGGGAGGGGCTGAAGCTTTCTTT
TRBJ2-3 | TRBV5-6 | NA | NA | CASSFLTDTQYF | TGTGCCAGCAGCTTCCTCACAGATACGCAGTATTTT
TRBJ2-7 | TRBV19 | few | TRBD1 | CASSAWDRGRDEQYF | TGTGCCAGTAGTGCGTGGGACAGGGGGCGCGACGAGCAGTACTTC
TRBJ2-5 | TRBV10-2 | NA | NA | CASSDLAPQETQYF | TGCGCCAGCAGTGATCTAGCGCCCCAAGAGACCCAGTACTTC
TRBJ2-1 | TRBV25-1 | few | NA | CASSERTAYNEQFF | TGTGCCAGCAGTGAAAGGACAGCCTACAATGAGCAGTTCTTC
TRBJ1-2 | TRBV7-2 | few | TRBD1 | CASSLDRGHGYTF | TGTGCCAGCAGCTTAGACAGGGGGCATGGCTACACCTTC
TRBJ2-7 | TRBV14 | NA | NA | CASSLLGGGTLYEQYF | TGTGCCAGCAGCCTCCTGGGAGGTGGGACCCTCTACGAGCAGTACTTC
TRBJ2-3 | TRBV27 | NA | NA | CASSLLPRDTQYF | TGTGCCAGCAGTTTATTACCCAGGGATACGCAGTATTTT
TRBJ2-3 | TRBV5-4 | NA | NA | CASSRDQALTDTQYF | TGTGCCAGCAGCCGAGACCAGGCCCTCACAGATACGCAGTATTTT
TRBJ2-2 | TRBV7-9 | few | TRBD2 | CASNWGGGDTGELFF | TGTGCCAGCAATTGGGGCGGGGGGGACACCGGGGAGCTGTTTTTT
TRBJ2-7 | TRBV5-4 | few | NA | CASSLGGRFYEQYF | TGTGCCAGCAGCTTGGGTGGGAGGTTCTACGAGCAGTACTTC
TRBJ2-2 | TRBV29-1 | NA | TRBD2 | CSVFEGLAGGTGELFF | TGCAGCGTCTTCGAGGGACTAGCGGGAGGTACCGGGGAGCTGTTTTTT
TRBJ1-6 | TRBV30 | few | NA | CAWLNGVTGNSPLHF | TGTGCCTGGTTAAACGGGGTCACCGGGAATTCACCCCTCCACTTT
TRBJ1-3 | TRBV12-5 | few | NA | CASARGQGNTIYF | TGTGCTAGTGCCCGCGGGCAAGGAAACACCATATATTTT
TRBJ1-5 | TRBV14 | NA | NA | CASSPTGNNQPQHF | TGTGCCAGCAGCCCCACAGGGAACAATCAGCCCCAGCATTTT
TRBJ2-7 | TRBV7-9 | NA | NA | CASSLTAWKGGEQYF | TGTGCCAGCAGCTTAACCGCGTGGAAGGGAGGCGAGCAGTACTTC
TRBJ2-3 | TRBV10-1 | few | NA | CASGTRPDKQYF | TGCGCAAGCGGGACAAGGCCAGATAAGCAGTATTTT
TRBJ1-1 | TRBV20-1 | few | NA | CSAQSTEAFF | TGCAGTGCTCAGTCCACTGAAGCTTTCTTT
TRBJ1-1 | TRBV6-5 | NA | TRBD1 | CASSYEDRAGDTEAFF | TGTGCCAGCAGTTACGAGGACAGGGCTGGGGACACTGAAGCTTTCTTT
TRBJ2-3 | TRBV29-1 | once | TRBD2 | CSVDESGTSGILDTQYF | TGCAGCGTTGATGAAAGTGGGACTAGCGGGATATTGGATACGCAGTATTTT
TRBJ1-2 | TRBV7-9 | NA | TRBD1 | CASSSSGQLVIGYGYTF | TGTGCCAGCAGCTCGTCGGGACAGCTCGTCATAGGCTATGGCTACACCTTC
TRBJ2-3 | TRBV27 | once | TRBD1 | CASSLLGQGAPDTQYF | TGTGCCAGCAGTTTATTGGGACAGGGGGCTCCAGATACGCAGTATTTT
TRBJ2-1 | TRBV9 | NA | TRBD1 | CASSVDVQGPEQFF | TGTGCCAGCAGCGTAGATGTACAGGGGCCTGAGCAGTTCTTC
TRBJ2-2 | TRBV4-1 | NA | TRBD2 | CASSRGLAGGAYTGELFF | TGCGCCAGCAGCCGGGGACTAGCGGGAGGGGCCTACACCGGGGAGCTGTTTTTT
TRBJ1-2 | TRBV9 | NA | NA | CASSVEVFGGYTF | TGTGCCAGCAGCGTAGAGGTGTTCGGGGGCTACACCTTC
TRBJ1-5 | TRBV19 | NA | NA | CASSIVGVSQPQHF | TGTGCCAGTAGTATAGTTGGAGTCAGTCAGCCCCAGCATTTT
TRBJ2-1 | TRBV5-1 | NA | NA | CASSFSPGSDEQFF | TGCGCCAGCAGCTTCAGCCCGGGGTCGGATGAGCAGTTCTTC
TRBJ2-2 | TRBV7-7 | NA | NA | CASSSSGTGELFF | TGTGCCAGCAGCTCCAGCGGGACCGGGGAGCTGTTTTTT
TRBJ2-1 | TRBV4-2 | NA | TRBD2 | CASSLDPAGVRNEQFF | TGTGCCAGCAGCCTAGACCCAGCGGGAGTAAGAAATGAGCAGTTCTTC